The 23 T cell receptor beta chains in this list originate from one sample, sequenced in a study of shared clonotypes between healthy human individuals. Clones were sequenced by immunoSEQ multiplex PCR, and TCRdb holds only the in-frame ones, with some missing. Here the sample spans about 2.4 million clones, over 85% being singletons. Specimen: naive CD4+ T cells from PBMCs. Subset noted: CD45RA+ positively selected. Receptors originate from a man between 18 and 29 years old in good health. Some clones in this sample may be carry-over from other donors' samples.

This chain uses TRBV7-2 with TRBJ2-5; D remains unclear. With 3 bases removed from V and 1 base from J, the gap between germline ends came to 12 bases. The germline gives CDR1 SGHTA, CDR2 FQGNSA. The CDR3 spans 15 residues. CDR3 in DNA: TGTGCCAGCAGCTTCCGGCCGGTTCCCCAAGAGACCCAGTACTTC. Protein sequence: CASSFRPVPQETQYF.

On this clone itself: Other nucleotide sequences from this sample produce the same CDR3. V gene TRBV27 combines with J gene TRBJ2-7; D tentatively reads TRBD1 or TRBD2 (5 bases each). V was shortened by 3 bases and J by 2 bases, with 8 bases between the two germline ends. This CDR3 comprises 13 residues. CDR1 and CDR2 from the germline V gene are MNHEY and SMNVEV (reference sequence). The CDR3 reads CASSLQGAYEQYF. As DNA, the CDR3 is TGTGCCAGCAGTTTGCAGGGAGCCTACGAGCAGTACTTC.

This clone was seen a handful of times. The gene calls are TRBV5-1 and TRBJ1-1; D ambiguous. CDR1 and CDR2 from the germline V gene are SGHRS and YFSETQ. Trimming took off 5 bases at V and 5 bases at J, with 13 bases between the two ends. The length of the CDR3 is 13 residues. In DNA form, the CDR3 reads TGCGCCAGCAGTCCCGGACGGAGTACTGAAGCTTTCTTT. This encodes CASSPGRSTEAFF.

Remarks on this clone: Other DNA sequences of this sample code for an identical CDR3. The rearrangement joins TRBV28 to TRBJ1-2, with 7 bases fitting TRBD1. The CDR3 is 15 amino acids. CDR1 and CDR2 (germline): MDHEN, SYDVKM. J gave up 1 base and V 5 bases, and 7 bases lay outside the gene matches. The CDR3 bases are TGTGCCAGCAGTCCAGGCGGGGACAGTAACTATGGCTACACCTTC. Its protein is CASSPGGDSNYGYTF.

The rearrangement uses TRBV25-1 and TRBJ1-4; 7 positions match TRBD1. Germline lookup yields CDR1 MGHDK and CDR2 SYGVNS. The CDR3 is 14 residues long. The junction had 3 bases not matched to a gene; V was cut back by 1 base and J by 7 bases. The CDR3: CASSESGGREKLFF. CDR3 bases: TGTGCCAGCAGTGAATCAGGGGGGCGTGAAAAACTGTTTTTT.

The V gene is TRBV19, the J gene TRBJ2-1; D may match TRBD1 or TRBD2 (6 bases each). The germline gives CDR1 LNHDA, CDR2 SQIVND (reference sequence). V lost 3 bases, J lost 10 bases, and 19 bases lay in between. The CDR3 sequence is 15 residues long. The CDR3 nucleotides are TGTGCCAGTAGTATTAGGGGGGCCGAGTGGTACGAGCAGTTCTTC. Residues: CASSIRGAEWYEQFF.

The genes are TRBV5-1 and TRBJ2-7, with a tentative D call TRBD2 (5 bases). CDR1 SGHRS and CDR2 YFSETQ come from the germline V gene. V was trimmed by 1 base and J by 3 bases, leaving 11 bases between them. The CDR3 is 14 residues long. CDR3 loop: CASSLTATSYEQYF. As DNA, the CDR3 is TGCGCCAGCAGCTTGACCGCAACTAGCTACGAGCAGTACTTC.

The chain is built from TRBV7-2 and TRBJ1-3; tentative D call: TRBD1 (6 bases). In germline, CDR1 is SGHTA, CDR2 FQGNSA. CDR3 length: 16 amino acids. Trimming removed 2 bases at V and 3 bases at J, with 14 bases between. The CDR3 DNA reads TGTGCCAGCAGCTTACAGGGGACGGCAGGTGGAAACACCATATATTTT. It codes for CASSLQGTAGGNTIYF.

The chain employs TRBV6-1 and TRBJ1-1; 9 bases agree with TRBD1. Trimming removed 9 bases from V and 4 bases from J; junction bases left unmatched: 12. Germline-derived CDR1 and CDR2 are MNHNS and SASEGT. This CDR3 is 15 amino acids long. The CDR3 coding sequence is TGTGCCAGTCTGGTTACAGGGGGCGGGGGCACTGAAGCTTTCTTT. This translates into CASLVTGGGGTEAFF.

The chain is built from TRBV29-1 and TRBJ1-1; D might be TRBD1 (5 bases). CDR1 and CDR2 (germline): SQVTM, ANQGSEA. Trimming took off 4 bases at V and 2 bases at J, with 11 bases between the two ends. The CDR3 is 13 residues long. The CDR3 reads CSVGTLLNTEAFF. CDR3 coding DNA: TGCAGCGTTGGGACACTCCTTAACACTGAAGCTTTCTTT.

The chain combines TRBV27 with TRBJ2-7; 7 nucleotides line up with TRBD2. J gave up 2 bases and V 5 bases, and 6 bases lay outside the gene matches. The CDR3 is 14 amino acids. Germline assignment: CDR1 MNHEY and CDR2 SMNVEV (reference sequence). CDR3 sequence: CASSDRGGAYEQYF. As DNA, the CDR3 is TGTGCCAGCAGTGACCGGGGAGGGGCCTACGAGCAGTACTTC.

V usage is TRBV18 and J usage is TRBJ2-3; D call uncertain. CDR1 KGHSH and CDR2 LQKENI come from the germline V gene. CDR3 length: 14 amino acids. V was trimmed by 3 bases and J by 4 bases, leaving 11 bases between them. The CDR3 region is CASSPPPVADTQYF. The DNA for the CDR3 is TGTGCCAGCTCACCCCCACCGGTTGCAGATACGCAGTATTTT.

The genes are TRBV11-2 and TRBJ2-1; 14 bases agree with TRBD2. The junction had 10 bases not matched to a gene; V was cut back by 3 bases and J by 3 bases. The CDR3 totals 19 residues. Looked up from germline, CDR1 is SGHAT and CDR2 is FQNNGV. The CDR3 nucleotides are TGTGCCAGCAGCTTTTATTTTGGGACTAGCGGGAGAAGCTACAATGAGCAGTTCTTC. It codes for CASSFYFGTSGRSYNEQFF.

On this clone: This CDR3 is also generated by other DNA sequences in the sample. The chain is built from TRBV28 and TRBJ2-5; 8 nucleotides match TRBD2. In germline, CDR1 is MDHEN, CDR2 SYDVKM. The CDR3 covers 13 residues. Trimming took 4 bases from V and 5 from J; bases not matched to a gene: 3. The CDR3 is CASSWTGGETQYF. CDR3 nucleotide sequence: TGTGCCAGCAGTTGGACGGGAGGGGAGACCCAGTACTTC.

The chain is built from TRBV18 and TRBJ2-3; 8 bases agree with TRBD1. The germline V gene encodes CDR1 KGHSH and CDR2 LQKENI. Unmatched junction bases numbered 5, after V lost 4 bases and J lost 2 bases. The CDR3 is 15 amino acids. CDR3 sequence (DNA): TGTGCCAGCTCACTGCAGGGACAGGCCACAGATACGCAGTATTTT. Encoded protein: CASSLQGQATDTQYF.

The V call is TRBV29-1, the J call TRBJ1-1, with 7 nucleotides matching TRBD1. The CDR3 consists of 16 residues. Germline V gene lookup returns CDR1 SQVTM and CDR2 ANQGSEA. The V gene end was trimmed by 7 bases and the J gene end by 6 bases; junction bases not matched to a gene: 20. The CDR3 loop reads CSAWGGTDEQLAEAFF. In DNA, the CDR3 is TGCAGCGCCTGGGGTGGGACAGACGAACAATTGGCTGAAGCTTTCTTT.

This chain links TRBV4-2 with TRBJ2-2; D remains unclear. Germline assignment: CDR1 LGHNA and CDR2 YNFKEQ. This CDR3 spans 15 amino acids. The V end was cut by 0 bases, the J end by 3 bases, with 8 bases between. CDR3 protein: CASSQEPSDTGELFF. Here the CDR3 DNA reads TGTGCCAGCAGCCAAGAACCAAGCGACACCGGGGAGCTGTTTTTT.

This rearrangement joins TRBV27 to TRBJ1-1; tentatively, D is TRBD1 (5 bases). Trimming took 2 bases from V and 1 from J, leaving 8 bases between them. Germline CDR1 reads MNHEY; CDR2 reads SMNVEV (reference sequence). The CDR3 is made up of 14 amino acids. The CDR3 region has the DNA TGTGCCAGCAGTTTACTGACAGAGAACACTGAAGCTTTCTTT. Amino acids: CASSLLTENTEAFF.

The J gene is TRBJ1-2, the V gene TRBV27, with D unresolved. Trimming cost V 3 bases and J 4 bases, with 15 bases left between them. The V gene's germline CDR1 is MNHEY and CDR2 SMNVEV (reference sequence). This CDR3 is built from 15 residues. CDR3 amino acids: CASSFRSTTGYGYTF. In DNA form, the CDR3 reads TGTGCCAGCAGTTTCCGTTCTACCACGGGCTATGGCTACACCTTC.

The genes are TRBV18 and TRBJ2-7, with TRBD1 matching 9 bases. The CDR3 loop spans 16 amino acids. V gave up 3 bases and J gave up 4 bases; unmatched junction bases: 10. Germline V gives CDR1 KGHSH, CDR2 LQKENI. The CDR3 spells CASSPAGMTGGYEQYF. DNA of the CDR3: TGTGCCAGCTCACCGGCAGGGATGACAGGGGGTTACGAGCAGTACTTC.

The chain is built from TRBV30 and TRBJ1-2, with D possibly being TRBD1 (6 bases). Germline V CDR1 and CDR2: GTSNPN, SVGIG (reference sequence). The CDR3 is made up of 14 amino acids. Trimming removed 0 bases at V and 4 bases at J, with 12 bases between. The CDR3, as DNA: TGTGCCTGGAGTGTTGGGGGCTCAGCCTATGGCTACACCTTC. As protein: CAWSVGGSAYGYTF.

The V and J genes are TRBV9 and TRBJ2-7; 8 bases match TRBD1. The germline V gene has CDR1 SGDLS and CDR2 YYNGEE. V was pared by 2 bases and J by 2 bases, with 3 bases of the junction left unmatched. This CDR3 is built from 14 residues. The CDR3 nucleotides read TGTGCCAGCAGCGTCTCACAGGGGGCCTACGAGCAGTACTTC. Its protein is CASSVSQGAYEQYF. Filled out from reference TRBV9 and TRBJ2-7, the complete variable domain reads DSGVTQTPKHLITATGQRVTLRCSPRSGDLSVYWYQQSLDQGLQFLIQYYNGEERAKGNILERFSAQQFPDLHSELNLSSLELGDSALYFCASSVSQGAYEQYFGPGTRLTVT.

This clone was seen once. The chain combines TRBV6-6 with TRBJ2-1; D unclear. V dropped 7 bases and J dropped 0 bases, with 10 bases sitting between them. Germline V lookup: CDR1 MNHNY, CDR2 SVGAGI (reference sequence). CDR3 length: 14 residues. CDR3 sequence reads: CASTPVGSYNEQFF. The CDR3 coding sequence is TGTGCCAGCACCCCGGTTGGCTCCTACAATGAGCAGTTCTTC.